Detailed here is one T cell receptor beta chain. The antigen is undetermined. These data originate in a study of regulatory dendritic cells for organ transplantation. Sequencing used immunoSEQ multiplex PCR; TCRdb keeps in-frame clones, though not all of them. The repertoire holds about 30,000 clones, 85% to 90% seen once, with under 0.075% in the top ten. The length of the CDR3 is 16 residues. Germline V lookup: CDR1 SGHDT, CDR2 YYEEEE. Unmatched junction bases numbered 13, after V lost 4 bases and J lost 8 bases. Broader study findings: Naive T cells showed high diversity, memory cells less, memory CD8+ least.

This chain joins TRBV5-6 and TRBJ1-2; 11 bases are shared with TRBD1. The receptor was isolated from a human donor in good health. The sequenced sample was naive CD4+ T cells from blood. The subset denotes: CD45RA+ naive T cells. CDR3 residues: CASSRMDRGQEIGYTF. CDR3 bases: TGTGCCAGCAGCCGGATGGACAGGGGGCAAGAGATAGGCTACACCTTC.